Here is one T cell receptor beta chain with its context. The sample is drawn from a study of T cell changes during pregnancy in multiple sclerosis. V shed 0 bases and J 8 bases; nucleotides not matched to a gene: 8. The CDR3 runs 15 residues. In germline, CDR1 is SGDLS, CDR2 YYNGEE. The table came from immunoSEQ multiplex PCR; TCRdb's copy has only in-frame clones and leaves some out. The data show about 63,000 clones, over 85% seen once. The chain uses TRBV9 and TRBJ2-1, with TRBD2 matching 7 bases. The specimen comprised CD8+ T cells from peripheral blood mononuclear cells, sampled in the second trimester of pregnancy. This TCR was recovered from a female donor with multiple sclerosis, enrolled in a pregnancy study. CDR3 DNA sequence: TGTGCCAGCAGCGTAGCCCGGACTAGTATCCATGAGCAGTTCTTC. Its protein is CASSVARTSIHEQFF.